This TCR beta chain is drawn from a study of cytomegalovirus exposure and HLA in healthy donors. The PCR had 60 Vbeta and 13 Jbeta primers. Sequencing used immunoSEQ multiplex PCR; TCRdb keeps in-frame clones, though not all of them. Here the sample table reports approximately 140,000 clones. V gave up 8 bases and J gave up 4 bases, with 20 bases separating them. The CDR3 is 15 residues long. CDR1 is LNHDA, CDR2 SQIVND, per germline (reference sequence). This clonotype originated in a woman aged 18-29 years in good health and CMV-seronegative. The rearrangement uses TRBV19 and TRBJ1-2; D might be TRBD1 (6 bases). The sequenced sample consisted of PBMCs. CDR3 coding DNA: TGTGCCAGTTGCCTGGCAGGGGACGACCTCTATGGCTACACCTTC. This codes for CASCLAGDDLYGYTF.